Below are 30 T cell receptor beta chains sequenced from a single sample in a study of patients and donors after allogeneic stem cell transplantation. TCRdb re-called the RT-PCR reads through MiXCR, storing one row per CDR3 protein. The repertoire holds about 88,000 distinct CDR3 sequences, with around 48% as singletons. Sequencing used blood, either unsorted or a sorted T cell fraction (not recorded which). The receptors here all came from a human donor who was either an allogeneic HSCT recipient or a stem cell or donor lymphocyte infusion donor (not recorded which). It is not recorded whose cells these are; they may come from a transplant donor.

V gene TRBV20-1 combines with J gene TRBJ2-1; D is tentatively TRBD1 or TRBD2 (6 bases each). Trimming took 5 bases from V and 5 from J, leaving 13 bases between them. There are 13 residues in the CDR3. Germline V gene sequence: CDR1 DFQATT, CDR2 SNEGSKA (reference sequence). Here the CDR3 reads CSAPRGTNNEQFF. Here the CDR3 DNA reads TGCAGTGCTCCCCGCGGGACAAACAATGAGCAGTTCTTC.

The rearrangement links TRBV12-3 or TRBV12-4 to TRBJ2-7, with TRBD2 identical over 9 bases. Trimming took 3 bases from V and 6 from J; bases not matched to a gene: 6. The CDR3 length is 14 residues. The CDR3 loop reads CASSFLREGREQYF. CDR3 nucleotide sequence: TGTGCCAGCAGTTTCTTGCGGGAGGGCCGCGAGCAGTACTTC.

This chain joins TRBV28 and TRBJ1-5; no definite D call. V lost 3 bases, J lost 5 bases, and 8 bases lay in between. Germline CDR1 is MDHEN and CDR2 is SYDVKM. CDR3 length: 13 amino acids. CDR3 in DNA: TGTGCCAGCAGTTTCCCTGGGGATCAGCCCCAGCATTTT. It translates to CASSFPGDQPQHF.

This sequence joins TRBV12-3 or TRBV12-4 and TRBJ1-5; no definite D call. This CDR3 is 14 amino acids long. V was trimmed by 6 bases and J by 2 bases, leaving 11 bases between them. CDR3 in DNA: TGTGCCAGCAGACGCGGGGATCGCAATCAGCCCCAGCATTTT. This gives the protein CASRRGDRNQPQHF.

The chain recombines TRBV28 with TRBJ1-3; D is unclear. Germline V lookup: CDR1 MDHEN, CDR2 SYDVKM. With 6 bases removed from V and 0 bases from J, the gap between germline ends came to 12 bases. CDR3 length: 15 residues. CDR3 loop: CASSEGLNSGNTIYF. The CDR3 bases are TGTGCCAGCAGCGAAGGTCTGAACTCTGGAAACACCATATATTTT.

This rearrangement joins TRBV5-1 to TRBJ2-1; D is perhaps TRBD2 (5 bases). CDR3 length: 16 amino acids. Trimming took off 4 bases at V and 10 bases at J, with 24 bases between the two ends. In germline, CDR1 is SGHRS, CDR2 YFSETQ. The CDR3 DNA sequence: TGCGCCAGCAGCCCCCTACCCCGGGAAAACCCTCCAGAGCAGTTCTTC. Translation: CASSPLPRENPPEQFF.

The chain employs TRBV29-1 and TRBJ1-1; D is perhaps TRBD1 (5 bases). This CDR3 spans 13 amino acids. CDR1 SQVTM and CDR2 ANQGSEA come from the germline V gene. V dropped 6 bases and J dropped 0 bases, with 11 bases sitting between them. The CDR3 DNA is TGCAGCGTACTCAGGGATATGAACACTGAAGCTTTCTTT. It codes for CSVLRDMNTEAFF.

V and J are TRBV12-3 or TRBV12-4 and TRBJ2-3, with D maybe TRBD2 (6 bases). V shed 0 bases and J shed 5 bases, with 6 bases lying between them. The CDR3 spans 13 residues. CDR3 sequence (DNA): TGTGCCAGCAGTTTAGCGGGAGGAGATACGCAGTATTTT. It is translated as CASSLAGGDTQYF.

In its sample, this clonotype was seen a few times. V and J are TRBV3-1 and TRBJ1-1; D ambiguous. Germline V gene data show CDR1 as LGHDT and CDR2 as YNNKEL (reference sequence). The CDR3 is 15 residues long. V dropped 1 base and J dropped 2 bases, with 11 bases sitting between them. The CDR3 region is CASSQVARKNTEAFF. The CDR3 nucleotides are TGTGCCAGCAGCCAAGTGGCCAGGAAAAACACTGAAGCTTTCTTT.

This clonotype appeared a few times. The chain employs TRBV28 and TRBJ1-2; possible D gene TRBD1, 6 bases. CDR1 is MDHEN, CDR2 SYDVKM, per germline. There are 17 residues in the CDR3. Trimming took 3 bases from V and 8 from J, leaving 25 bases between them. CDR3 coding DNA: TGTGCCAGCAGTTTTTTCCCAGGGGCAACCACAGTCGTGGGCTACACCTTC. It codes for CASSFFPGATTVVGYTF.

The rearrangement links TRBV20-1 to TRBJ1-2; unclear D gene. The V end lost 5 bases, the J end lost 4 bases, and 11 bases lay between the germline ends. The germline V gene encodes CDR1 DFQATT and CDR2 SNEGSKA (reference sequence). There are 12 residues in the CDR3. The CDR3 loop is CSAADRPYGYTF. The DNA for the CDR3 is TGCAGTGCTGCCGATAGGCCCTATGGCTACACCTTC.

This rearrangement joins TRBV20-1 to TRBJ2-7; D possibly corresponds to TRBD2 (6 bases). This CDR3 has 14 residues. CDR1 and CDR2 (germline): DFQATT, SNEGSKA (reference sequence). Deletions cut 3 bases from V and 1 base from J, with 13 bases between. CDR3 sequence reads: CSASGRSGSYEQYF. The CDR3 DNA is TGCAGTGCTAGCGGGAGAAGTGGGTCCTACGAGCAGTACTTC.

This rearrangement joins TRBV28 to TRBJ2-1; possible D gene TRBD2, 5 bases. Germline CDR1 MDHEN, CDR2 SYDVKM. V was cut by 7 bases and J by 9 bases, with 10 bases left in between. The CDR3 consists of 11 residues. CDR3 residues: CASTARGEQFF. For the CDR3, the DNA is TGTGCCAGCACCGCACGGGGTGAGCAGTTCTTC. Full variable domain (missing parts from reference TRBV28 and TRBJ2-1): DVKVTQSSRYLVKRTGEKVFLECVQDMDHENMFWYRQDPGLGLRLIYFSYDVKMKEKGDIPEGYSVSREKKERFSLILESASTNQTSMYLCASTARGEQFFGPGTRLTVL.

This CDR3 is CASRQGADTEAFF. The CDR3 DNA follows: TGCGCCAGCAGACAGGGGGCGGACACTGAAGCTTTCTTT. This chain links TRBV5-1 with TRBJ1-1, with 9 nucleotides matching TRBD1. Trimming cost V 5 bases and J 3 bases; bases outside gene matches: 2. Germline CDR1 is SGHRS and CDR2 is YFSETQ. The CDR3 sequence is 13 residues long.

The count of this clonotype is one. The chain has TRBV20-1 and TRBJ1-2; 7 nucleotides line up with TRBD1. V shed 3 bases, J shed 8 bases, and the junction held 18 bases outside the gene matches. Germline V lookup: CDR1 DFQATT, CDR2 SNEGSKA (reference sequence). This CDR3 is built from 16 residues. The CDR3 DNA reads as TGCAGTGCTAGCTCAGCTTTACAGGGGCTGAGGGAGGGCTACACCTTC. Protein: CSASSALQGLREGYTF.

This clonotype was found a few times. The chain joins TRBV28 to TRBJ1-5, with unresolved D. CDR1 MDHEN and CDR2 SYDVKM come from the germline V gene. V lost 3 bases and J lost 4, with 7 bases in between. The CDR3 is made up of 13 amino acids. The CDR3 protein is CASSFGENQPQHF. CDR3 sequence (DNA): TGTGCCAGCAGTTTTGGGGAAAATCAGCCCCAGCATTTT.

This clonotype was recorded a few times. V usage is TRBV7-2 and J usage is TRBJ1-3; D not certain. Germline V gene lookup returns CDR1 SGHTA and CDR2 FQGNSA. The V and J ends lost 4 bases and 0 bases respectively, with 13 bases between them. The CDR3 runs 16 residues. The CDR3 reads CASSSPGPRSGNTIYF. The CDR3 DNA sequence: TGTGCCAGCAGCTCGCCAGGCCCTCGCTCTGGAAACACCATATATTTT.

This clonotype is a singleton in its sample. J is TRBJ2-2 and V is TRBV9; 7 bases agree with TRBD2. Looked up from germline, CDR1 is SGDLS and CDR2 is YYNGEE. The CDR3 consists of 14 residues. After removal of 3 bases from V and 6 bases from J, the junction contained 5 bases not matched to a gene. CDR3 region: CASSGLANAGELFF. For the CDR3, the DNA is TGTGCCAGCAGCGGACTAGCCAATGCCGGGGAGCTGTTTTTT.

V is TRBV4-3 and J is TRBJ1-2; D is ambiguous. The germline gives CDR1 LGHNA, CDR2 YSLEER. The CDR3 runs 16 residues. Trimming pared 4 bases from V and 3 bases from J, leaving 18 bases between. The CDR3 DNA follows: TGCGCCAGCAGCCCCCTAGTAAGGGCCCACGACTATGGCTACACCTTC. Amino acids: CASSPLVRAHDYGYTF.

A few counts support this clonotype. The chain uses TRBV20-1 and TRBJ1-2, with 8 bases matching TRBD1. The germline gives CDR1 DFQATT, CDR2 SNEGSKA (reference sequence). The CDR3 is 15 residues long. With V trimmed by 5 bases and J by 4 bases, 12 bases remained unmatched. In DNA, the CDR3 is TGCAGTGCTCCCCCCGCCAGGGGGCAGGGCTATGGCTACACCTTC. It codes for CSAPPARGQGYGYTF.

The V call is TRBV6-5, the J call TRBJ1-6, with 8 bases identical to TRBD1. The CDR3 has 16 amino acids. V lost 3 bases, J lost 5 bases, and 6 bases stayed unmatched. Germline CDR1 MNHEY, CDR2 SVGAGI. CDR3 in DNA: TGTGCCAGCAGTTATCAGGGGGCAAGGCATAATTCACCCCTCCACTTT. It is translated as CASSYQGARHNSPLHF.

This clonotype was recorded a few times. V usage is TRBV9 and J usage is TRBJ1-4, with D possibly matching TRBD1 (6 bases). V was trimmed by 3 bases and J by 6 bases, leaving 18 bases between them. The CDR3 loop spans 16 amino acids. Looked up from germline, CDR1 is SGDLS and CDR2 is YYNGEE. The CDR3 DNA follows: TGTGCCAGCAGCGGGCCAGGGGCCAGAGCCTATGAAAAACTGTTTTTT. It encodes CASSGPGARAYEKLFF.

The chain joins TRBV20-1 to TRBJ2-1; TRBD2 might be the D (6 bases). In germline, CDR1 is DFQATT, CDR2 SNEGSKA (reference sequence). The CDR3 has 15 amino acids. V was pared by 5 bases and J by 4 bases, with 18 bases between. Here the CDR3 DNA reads TGCAGTGCTTTCTGGGGGACTTGGGATTACAATGAGCAGTTCTTC. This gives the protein CSAFWGTWDYNEQFF.

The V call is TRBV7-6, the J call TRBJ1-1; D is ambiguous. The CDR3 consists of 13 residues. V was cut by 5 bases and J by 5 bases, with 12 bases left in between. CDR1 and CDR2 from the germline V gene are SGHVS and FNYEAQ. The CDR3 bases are TGTGCCAGCAGCAGCGGATGGGGAACTGAAGCTTTCTTT. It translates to CASSSGWGTEAFF.

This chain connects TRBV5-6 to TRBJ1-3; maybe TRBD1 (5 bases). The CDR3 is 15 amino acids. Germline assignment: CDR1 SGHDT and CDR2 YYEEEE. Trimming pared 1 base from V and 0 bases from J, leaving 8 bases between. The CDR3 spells CASSLYRFSGNTIYF. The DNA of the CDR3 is TGTGCCAGCAGCTTGTACAGGTTCTCTGGAAACACCATATATTTT.

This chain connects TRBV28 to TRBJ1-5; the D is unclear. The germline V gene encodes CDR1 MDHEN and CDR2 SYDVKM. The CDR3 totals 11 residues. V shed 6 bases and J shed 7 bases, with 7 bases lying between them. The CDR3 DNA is TGTGCCAGCAGATCGGGGCAGCCCCAGCATTTT. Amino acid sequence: CASRSGQPQHF.

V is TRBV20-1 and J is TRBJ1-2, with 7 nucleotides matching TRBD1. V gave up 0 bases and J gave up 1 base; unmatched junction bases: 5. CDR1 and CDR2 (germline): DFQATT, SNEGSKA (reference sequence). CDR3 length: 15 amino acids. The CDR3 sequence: CSARDGGQFNYGYTF. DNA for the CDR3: TGCAGTGCTAGAGATGGGGGACAGTTTAACTATGGCTACACCTTC.

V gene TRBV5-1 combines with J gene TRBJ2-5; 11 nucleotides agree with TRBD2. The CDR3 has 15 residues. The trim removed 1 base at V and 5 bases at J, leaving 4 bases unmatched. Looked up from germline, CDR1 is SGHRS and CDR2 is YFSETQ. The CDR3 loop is CASSLPGLADETQYF. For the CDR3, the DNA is TGCGCCAGCAGCTTGCCGGGACTAGCGGACGAGACCCAGTACTTC.

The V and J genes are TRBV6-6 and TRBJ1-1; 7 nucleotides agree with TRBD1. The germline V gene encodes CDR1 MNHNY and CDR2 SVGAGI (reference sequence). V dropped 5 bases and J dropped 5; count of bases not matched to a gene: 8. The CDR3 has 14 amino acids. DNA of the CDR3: TGTGCCAGCAGTATGACAGGGATTGGGACTGAAGCTTTCTTT. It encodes CASSMTGIGTEAFF.

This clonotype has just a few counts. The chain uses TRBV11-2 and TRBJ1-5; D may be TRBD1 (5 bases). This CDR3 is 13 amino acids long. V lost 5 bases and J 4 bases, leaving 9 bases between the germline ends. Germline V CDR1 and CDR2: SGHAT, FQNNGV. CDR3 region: CASSASGNQPQHF. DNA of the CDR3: TGTGCCAGCAGCGCATCAGGGAATCAGCCCCAGCATTTT.